The source of this T cell receptor (beta chain) is a study of shared clonotypes between healthy human individuals. About the study: CD4 naive and memory got three plates each, CD8 naive two, CD8 memory one.

There are 13 residues in the CDR3. CDR1 and CDR2 from the germline V gene are GTSNPN and SVGIG (reference sequence). V lost 3 bases to trimming and J lost 3 bases, with 12 bases between them. Profiled with immunoSEQ multiplex PCR; TCRdb holds only in-frame clones, not every one. This repertoire shows 850,000 to 1,100,000 clones, 70% to 85% found once; its top ten account for 0.89%. The specimen was memory CD4+ T cells from PBMCs. Indicated subset: CD45RA-negative fraction. The V gene is TRBV30, the J gene TRBJ2-7, with D possibly being TRBD2 (5 bases). This clonotype was sampled from a man aged 18 to 29 in good health. Some clones in this sample may be carry-over from other donors' samples. The CDR3 sequence: CAWSQDSDYEQYF. The CDR3 DNA reads TGTGCCTGGAGCCAGGACTCCGACTACGAGCAGTACTTC.